These 11 T cell receptor beta chains came from one sample sequenced in a study of cytomegalovirus exposure and HLA in healthy donors. Both 60 Vbeta primers and 13 Jbeta primers went into the PCR. TCRdb's table, derived via immunoSEQ multiplex PCR, lists solely in-frame clones and lacks some. The sample holds 150,000 to 200,000 clones, over 80% seen once. Sequencing was carried out using PBMCs. The source is a boy between 2 and 10 years old in good health and CMV-seronegative.

The chain has TRBV19 and TRBJ2-2, with 9 bases identical to TRBD1. With 7 bases clipped from V and 3 bases from J, the junction kept 6 bases outside the gene matches. This CDR3 spans 15 amino acids. Germline V lookup: CDR1 LNHDA, CDR2 SQIVND (reference sequence). The CDR3 is CASTTGGRDTGELFF. DNA of the CDR3: TGTGCCAGTACAACAGGGGGCAGGGACACCGGGGAGCTGTTTTTT.

V and J are TRBV9 and TRBJ2-3, with TRBD2 matching over 10 bases. J lost 0 bases, V lost 2 bases, and 3 bases had no gene match. CDR3 length: 16 residues. Germline values: CDR1 SGDLS, CDR2 YYNGEE. CDR3 protein: CASSVSGGRSTDTQYF. The CDR3 coding sequence is TGTGCCAGCAGCGTTAGCGGGGGGCGTAGCACAGATACGCAGTATTTT.

The rearrangement links TRBV2 to TRBJ2-1; D may be TRBD1 (6 bases). V dropped 2 bases and J dropped 2 bases, with 13 bases sitting between them. From germline, CDR1 is SNHLY and CDR2 FYNNEI. The CDR3 has 16 amino acids. CDR3 amino acids: CASSESAQGPYNEQFF. The DNA of the CDR3 is TGTGCCAGCAGTGAATCAGCACAGGGACCCTACAATGAGCAGTTCTTC.

This clone was seen a few times. The chain links TRBV30 to TRBJ1-2; no definite D call. V was shortened by 8 bases and J by 7 bases, with 23 bases between the two germline ends. The CDR3 is made up of 14 amino acids. Germline loops: CDR1 GTSNPN, CDR2 SVGIG (reference sequence). CDR3 in amino acids: CARLADSFTRGYTF. The CDR3 nucleotides are TGTGCCCGCTTGGCAGACTCCTTCACGCGTGGCTACACCTTC.

The V and J genes are TRBV27 and TRBJ1-5, with D tentatively TRBD1 (5 bases). V was shortened by 3 bases and J by 3 bases, with 6 bases between the two germline ends. Germline V gives CDR1 MNHEY, CDR2 SMNVEV (reference sequence). This CDR3 region has 13 residues. CDR3 sequence (DNA): TGTGCCAGCAGTTTTGGGGCCAATCAGCCCCAGCATTTT. Amino acid sequence: CASSFGANQPQHF.

J is TRBJ1-1 and V is TRBV29-1, with unresolved D. The CDR3 covers 14 residues. V was pared by 3 bases and J by 2 bases, with 13 bases between. Germline CDR1 and CDR2: SQVTM and ANQGSEA. The DNA for the CDR3 is TGCAGCGTTGAGAGGGCCAGTAAAAACACTGAAGCTTTCTTT. It translates to CSVERASKNTEAFF.

The gene calls are TRBV19 and TRBJ2-3, with 11 bases fitting TRBD2. The CDR3 consists of 17 residues. Germline CDR1 and CDR2: LNHDA and SQIVND (reference sequence). Trimming cost V 5 bases and J 2 bases; bases outside gene matches: 9. Here the CDR3 reads CASSQLGTSGYTDTQYF. DNA of the CDR3: TGTGCCAGTAGTCAACTCGGGACTAGCGGCTACACAGATACGCAGTATTTT. The whole variable domain, filled in from reference TRBV19 and TRBJ2-3, reads DGGITQSPKYLFRKEGQNVTLSCEQNLNHDAMYWYRQDPGQGLRLIYYSQIVNDFQKGDIAEGYSVSREKKESFPLTVTSAQKNPTAFYLCASSQLGTSGYTDTQYFGPGTRLTVL.

CDR3 nucleotides: TGTGCCAGCAGCTTCGGACAGGGGACACGACCCCAGCATTTT. Protein sequence: CASSFGQGTRPQHF. The chain has TRBV5-6 and TRBJ1-5, with 9 nucleotides matching TRBD1. Germline loops: CDR1 SGHDT, CDR2 YYEEEE. The CDR3 consists of 14 residues. The V segment lost 2 bases and the J segment 10 bases; nucleotides outside the gene matches: 7.

The J gene is TRBJ1-1, the V gene TRBV6-6; unclear D gene. The CDR3 has 15 residues. Germline CDR1 is MNHNY and CDR2 is SVGAGI (reference sequence). V was shortened by 0 bases and J by 0 bases, with 8 bases between the two germline ends. The CDR3 region has the DNA TGTGCCAGCAGTTACTCGGAGGAAATGAACACTGAAGCTTTCTTT. This codes for CASSYSEEMNTEAFF.

This chain uses TRBV6-1 with TRBJ1-3, with 7 bases aligning to TRBD1. Germline V lookup: CDR1 MNHNS, CDR2 SASEGT. V shed 3 bases and J 4 bases; nucleotides not matched to a gene: 3. The CDR3 is 14 residues long. The CDR3 bases are TGTGCCAGCAGTGACGGAGGGGGCGGAAACACCATATATTTT. It specifies CASSDGGGGNTIYF.

In regard to this clone: The junction departs from germline at one end; a sequencing error may be responsible. The rearrangement links TRBV5-8 to TRBJ2-5, with 9 bases fitting TRBD1. The CDR3 consists of 15 residues. CDR1 SGHTS and CDR2 YDEGEE come from the germline V gene. The CDR3 reads CASSRRQGVSETQYF. Written as DNA, the CDR3 is TGTGCCAGCAGCCGAAGACAGGGGGTGTCAGAGACCCAATACTTC.